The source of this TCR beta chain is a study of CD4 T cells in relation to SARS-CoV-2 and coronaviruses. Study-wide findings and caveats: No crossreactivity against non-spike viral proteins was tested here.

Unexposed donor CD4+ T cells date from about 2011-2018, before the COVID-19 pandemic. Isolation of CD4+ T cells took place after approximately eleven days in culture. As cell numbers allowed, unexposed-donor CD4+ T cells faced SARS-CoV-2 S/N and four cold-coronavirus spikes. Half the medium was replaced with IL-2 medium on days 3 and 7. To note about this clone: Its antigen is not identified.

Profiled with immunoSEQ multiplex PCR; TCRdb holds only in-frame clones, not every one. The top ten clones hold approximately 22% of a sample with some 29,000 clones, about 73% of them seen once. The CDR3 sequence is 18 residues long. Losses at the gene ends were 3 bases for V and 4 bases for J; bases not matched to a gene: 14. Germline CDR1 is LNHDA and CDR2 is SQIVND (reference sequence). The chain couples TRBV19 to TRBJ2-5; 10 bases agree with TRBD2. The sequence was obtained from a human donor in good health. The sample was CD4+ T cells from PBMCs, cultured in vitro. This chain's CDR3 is CASSIAASGSLGGETQYF. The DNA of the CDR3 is TGTGCCAGTAGTATCGCTGCTAGCGGGAGCCTCGGGGGAGAGACCCAGTACTTC.